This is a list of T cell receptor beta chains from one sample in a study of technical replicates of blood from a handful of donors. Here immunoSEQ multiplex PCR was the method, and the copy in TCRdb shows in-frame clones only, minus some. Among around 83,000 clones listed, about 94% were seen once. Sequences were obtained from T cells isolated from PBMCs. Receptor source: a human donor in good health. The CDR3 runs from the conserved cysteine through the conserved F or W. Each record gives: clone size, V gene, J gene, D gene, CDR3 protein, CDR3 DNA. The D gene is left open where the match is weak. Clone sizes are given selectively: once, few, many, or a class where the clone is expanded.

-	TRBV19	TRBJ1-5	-	CASSMGEGNQPQHF	TGTGCCAGTAGTATGGGGGAGGGCAATCAGCCCCAGCATTTT
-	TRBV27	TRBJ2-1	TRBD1	CASSPRQGAFYEQFF	TGTGCCAGCAGTCCCAGACAGGGGGCTTTCTATGAGCAGTTCTTC
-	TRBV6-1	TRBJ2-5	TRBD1	CASSRDRGRRETQYF	TGTGCCAGCAGCCGGGACAGGGGGCGCCGAGAGACCCAGTACTTC
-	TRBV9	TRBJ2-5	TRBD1	CASSAFGQGVFETQYF	TGTGCCAGCAGCGCATTTGGACAGGGGGTTTTTGAGACCCAGTACTTC
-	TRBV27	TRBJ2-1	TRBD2	CASSFWGLAGGPQNEQFF	TGTGCCAGCAGTTTCTGGGGACTAGCGGGAGGGCCACAAAATGAGCAGTTCTTC
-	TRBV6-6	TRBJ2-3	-	CASSPGQFHTQYF	TGTGCCAGCAGCCCTGGACAATTTCATACGCAGTATTTT
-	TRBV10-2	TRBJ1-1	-	CASSVGGNTEAFF	TGCGCCAGCAGTGTAGGGGGGAACACTGAAGCTTTCTTT
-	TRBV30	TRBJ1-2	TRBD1	CAWREGGAYYGYTF	TGTGCCTGGAGGGAAGGGGGCGCTTACTATGGCTACACCTTC
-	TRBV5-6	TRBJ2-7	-	CASSLSTGVWEQYF	TGTGCCAGCAGTCTCTCGACAGGTGTGTGGGAGCAGTACTTC
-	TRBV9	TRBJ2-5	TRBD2	CASSVGLAGGGGYQETQYF	TGTGCCAGCAGCGTAGGACTAGCGGGAGGAGGGGGATACCAAGAGACCCAGTACTTC
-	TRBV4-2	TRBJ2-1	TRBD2	CASSQDRGLASYEQFF	TGTGCCAGCAGCCAAGATCGGGGACTAGCCTCTTATGAGCAGTTCTTC
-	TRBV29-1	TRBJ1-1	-	CSVEEGPEAFF	TGCAGCGTTGAAGAGGGCCCTGAAGCTTTCTTT
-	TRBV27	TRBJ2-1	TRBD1	CASSLTGVYNEQFF	TGTGCCAGCAGTTTGACAGGGGTCTACAATGAGCAGTTCTTC
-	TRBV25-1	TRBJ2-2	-	CASSGETGELFF	TGTGCCAGCAGTGGGGAGACCGGGGAGCTGTTTTTT
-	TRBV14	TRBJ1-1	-	CASSQLGEDTEAFF	TGTGCCAGCAGCCAACTAGGGGAGGACACTGAAGCTTTCTTT
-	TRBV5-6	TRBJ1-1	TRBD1	CASSWRTGRTRGTEAFF	TGTGCCAGCAGCTGGAGGACAGGGAGGACGAGAGGTACTGAAGCTTTCTTT
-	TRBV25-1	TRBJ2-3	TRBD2	CASSELGSGNLGDTQYF	TGTGCCAGCAGTGAGCTGGGTAGCGGGAACCTGGGGGATACGCAGTATTTT
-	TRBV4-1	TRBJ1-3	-	CASSPAGTGNTIYF	TGCGCCAGCAGCCCGGCGGGGACTGGAAACACCATATATTTT
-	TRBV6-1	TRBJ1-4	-	CASSEGVREKLFF	TGTGCCAGCAGTGAAGGGGTGCGGGAAAAACTGTTTTTT
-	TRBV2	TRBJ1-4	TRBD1	CARRDSREKLFF	TGTGCCAGGAGGGACAGTAGGGAAAAACTGTTTTTT
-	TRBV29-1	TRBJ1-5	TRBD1	CSVGDRAGQPQHF	TGCAGCGTTGGGGACAGGGCGGGTCAGCCCCAGCATTTT
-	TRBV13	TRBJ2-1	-	CASSWEAVGSQFF	TGTGCCAGCAGCTGGGAGGCTGTCGGCAGTCAGTTCTTC
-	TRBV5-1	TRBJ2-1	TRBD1	CASISGRGNEQFF	TGCGCCAGCATCTCAGGCAGGGGGAATGAGCAGTTCTTC
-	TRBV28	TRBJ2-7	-	CASSKSRQSYEQYF	TGTGCCAGCAGTAAATCGCGGCAGTCCTACGAGCAGTACTTC
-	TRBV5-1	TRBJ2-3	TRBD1	CASSDRTGTGADTQYF	TGCGCCAGCAGCGATAGGACAGGGACAGGGGCAGATACGCAGTATTTT
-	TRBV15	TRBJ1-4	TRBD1	CATSARTGGHEKLFF	TGTGCCACCAGCGCGCGGACAGGGGGTCATGAAAAACTGTTTTTT
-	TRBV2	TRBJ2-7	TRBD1	CASSPDRSYEQYF	TGTGCCAGCAGCCCGGACAGGTCCTACGAGCAGTACTTC
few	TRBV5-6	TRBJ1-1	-	CASSKTGLRTEAFF	TGTGCCAGCAGCAAGACAGGCTTGAGGACTGAAGCTTTCTTT
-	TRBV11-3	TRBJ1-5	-	CASSLTGNQPQHF	TGTGCCAGCAGCTTAACGGGGAATCAGCCCCAGCATTTT
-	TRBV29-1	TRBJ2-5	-	CSVDGIRGGESKETQYF	TGCAGCGTTGACGGTATTCGAGGGGGGGAGTCGAAAGAGACCCAGTACTTC
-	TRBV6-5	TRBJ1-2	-	CASLSYGYTF	TGTGCCAGCCTTTCGTATGGCTACACCTTC
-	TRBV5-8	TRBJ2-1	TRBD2	CASSLEAGVGNEQFF	TGTGCCAGCAGCTTGGAGGCGGGAGTGGGAAATGAGCAGTTCTTC
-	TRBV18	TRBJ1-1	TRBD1	CASSPMTGSNTEAFF	TGTGCCAGCTCACCTATGACAGGGTCGAACACTGAAGCTTTCTTT
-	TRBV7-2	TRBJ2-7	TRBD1	CASSLGDRVIYEQYF	TGTGCCAGCAGCTTAGGGGACAGGGTAATATACGAGCAGTACTTC
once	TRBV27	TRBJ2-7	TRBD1	CASSLRDSYEQYF	TGTGCCAGCAGTTTGAGGGACAGTTACGAGCAGTACTTC
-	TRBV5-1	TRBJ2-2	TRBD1	CASSVGQGSGELFF	TGCGCCAGCAGCGTGGGACAGGGGTCCGGGGAGCTGTTTTTT
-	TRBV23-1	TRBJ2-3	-	CASSQPPLTDTQYF	TGCGCCAGCAGTCAACCCCCCCTCACAGATACGCAGTATTTT
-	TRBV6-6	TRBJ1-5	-	CASSPKGVGNQPQHF	TGTGCCAGCAGCCCCAAGGGAGTAGGCAATCAGCCCCAGCATTTT
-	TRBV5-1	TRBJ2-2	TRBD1	CASSPDRGDTGELFF	TGCGCCAGCAGCCCGGACAGGGGAGACACCGGGGAGCTGTTTTTT
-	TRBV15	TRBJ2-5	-	CATSREVETQYF	TGTGCCACCAGCAGGGAGGTGGAGACCCAGTACTTC
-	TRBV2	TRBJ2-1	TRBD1	CASSDRGQDGEQFF	TGTGCCAGCAGCGACAGGGGGCAAGATGGTGAGCAGTTCTTC
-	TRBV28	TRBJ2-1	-	CASWRGSMSSNEQFF	TGTGCCAGTTGGAGGGGAAGTATGTCTAGCAATGAGCAGTTCTTC
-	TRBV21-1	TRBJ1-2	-	CASSKGGGARGYTF	TGTGCCAGCAGCAAAGGAGGGGGGGCCAGGGGCTACACCTTC
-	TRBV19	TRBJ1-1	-	CASSMGQMNTEAFF	TGTGCCAGTAGTATGGGGCAGATGAACACTGAAGCTTTCTTT
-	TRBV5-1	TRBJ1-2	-	CASSLANINYGYTF	TGCGCCAGCAGCTTGGCCAACATTAACTATGGCTACACCTTC
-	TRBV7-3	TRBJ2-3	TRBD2	CASSLLGLETPPAQYF	TGTGCCAGCAGCTTACTGGGACTAGAGACCCCCCCCGCGCAGTATTTT
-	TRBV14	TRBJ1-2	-	CASSQSGIHGYTF	TGTGCCAGCAGCCAATCGGGGATCCATGGCTACACCTTC
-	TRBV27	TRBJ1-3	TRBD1	CASSLYPRGPGNTIYF	TGTGCCAGCAGTTTATACCCCAGGGGGCCCGGAAACACCATATATTTT
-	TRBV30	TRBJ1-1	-	CAWERYPEAFF	TGTGCCTGGGAGAGGTATCCTGAAGCTTTCTTT
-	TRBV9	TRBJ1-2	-	CASSPQYRDKIYGYTF	TGTGCCAGCAGCCCCCAGTACCGGGACAAGATCTATGGCTACACCTTC
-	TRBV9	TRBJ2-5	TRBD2	CASSPGTSRETQYF	TGTGCCAGCAGCCCCGGGACTAGCAGAGAGACCCAGTACTTC
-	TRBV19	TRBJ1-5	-	CASSIPADPQPQHF	TGTGCCAGTAGTATACCCGCAGATCCTCAGCCCCAGCATTTT
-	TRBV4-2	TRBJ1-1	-	CASSQEWGGTEAFF	TGTGCCAGCAGCCAAGAATGGGGAGGCACTGAAGCTTTCTTT
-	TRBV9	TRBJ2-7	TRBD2	CATQREIYEQYF	TGTGCCACCCAGCGGGAGATCTACGAGCAGTACTTC
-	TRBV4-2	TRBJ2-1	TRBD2	CASSRISGNSYNEQFF	TGTGCCAGCAGCCGGATTAGCGGGAACTCCTACAATGAGCAGTTCTTC
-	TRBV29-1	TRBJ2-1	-	CSVGGGQWNEQFF	TGCAGCGTTGGGGGGGGCCAGTGGAATGAGCAGTTCTTC
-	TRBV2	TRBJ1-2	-	CASNSGYTF	TGTGCCAGCAACAGCGGCTACACCTTC
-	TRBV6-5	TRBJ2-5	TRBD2	CASSRDFPGGGTQYF	TGTGCCAGCAGCAGGGACTTCCCGGGAGGAGGGACCCAGTACTTC
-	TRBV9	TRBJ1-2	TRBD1	CASSGTGLSGGYTF	TGTGCCAGCAGCGGGACAGGCCTGTCTGGCGGCTACACCTTC
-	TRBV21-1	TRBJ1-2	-	CASSPKRQGSSGYTF	TGTGCCAGCAGTCCAAAACGGCAGGGATCTAGTGGCTACACCTTC